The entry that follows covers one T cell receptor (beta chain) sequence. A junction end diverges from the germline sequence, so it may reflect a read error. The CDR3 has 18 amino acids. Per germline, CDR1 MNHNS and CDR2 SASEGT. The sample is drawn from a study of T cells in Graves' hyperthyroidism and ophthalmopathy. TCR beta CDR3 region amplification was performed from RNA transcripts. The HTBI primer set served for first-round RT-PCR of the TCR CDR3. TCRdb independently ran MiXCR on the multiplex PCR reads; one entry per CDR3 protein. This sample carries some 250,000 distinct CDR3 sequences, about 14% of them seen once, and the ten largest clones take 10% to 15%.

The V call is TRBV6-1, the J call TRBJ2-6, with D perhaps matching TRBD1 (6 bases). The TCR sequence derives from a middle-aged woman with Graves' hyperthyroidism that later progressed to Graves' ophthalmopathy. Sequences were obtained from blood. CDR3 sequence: CASSGSRGTYSGANALTF. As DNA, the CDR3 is TGTGCCAGCAGTGGCTCCAGGGGAACCTACTCTGGGGCCAACGCCCTGACTTTC.